These T cell receptor beta chains were read from a single sample in a study of blood T cell repertoires in COVID-19. Assay used: immunoSEQ multiplex PCR; TCRdb lists only in-frame clones, some missing. The table lists approximately 300,000 clones, 85% of them singletons. The material sequenced was PBMCs or T cells enriched from blood (not recorded which). The receptors stem from a woman aged 30 to 39 who had been exposed to COVID-19. Both conserved end residues are part of each CDR3. A D gene is named only where the DNA matches it firmly. The size field is filled for only some rows; it gives once, few, many or a size class.

NA	TRBV2	NA	TRBJ1-2	TGTGCCAGCAGCCCATCGGAGGGATCTTATGGCTACACCTTC	CASSPSEGSYGYTF
TRBD1	TRBV5-1	NA	TRBJ2-1	TGCGCCAGCAGCTTGGACGGACAGGGGGAAAGTTGGTACAATGAGCAGTTCTTC	CASSLDGQGESWYNEQFF
NA	TRBV28	few	TRBJ1-5	TGTGCCGGAGGAGATCTCAGGCCGGATCAGCCCCAGCATTTT	CAGGDLRPDQPQHF
NA	TRBV2	NA	TRBJ2-5	TGTGCCATTAGGAGGAGTCTCGAGACCCAGTACTTC	CAIRRSLETQYF
NA	TRBV28	NA	TRBJ2-7	TGTGCCAGCAGGGGTTCGACAGGCCTTTCCTACGAGCAGTACTTC	CASRGSTGLSYEQYF
TRBD1	TRBV7-2	once	TRBJ1-2	TGTGCCAGCAGCGAGAAGGACAGGGAATTTGCAGGCTACACCTTC	CASSEKDREFAGYTF
NA	TRBV9	NA	TRBJ1-2	TGTGCCAGCAGCCTTGTTGGGGGCGCGGTTGGCTACACCTTC	CASSLVGGAVGYTF
TRBD1	TRBV28	NA	TRBJ1-5	TGTGCCAGCAGCCGAAAGGGACAGGGAGGTCAGCCCCAGCATTTT	CASSRKGQGGQPQHF
NA	TRBV5-1	NA	TRBJ1-3	TGCGCCAGCAGCTTAGGACTGGATGCTGGAAACACCATATATTTT	CASSLGLDAGNTIYF
TRBD1	TRBV19	NA	TRBJ2-2	TGTGCCAGTAGTCTCGGGACAGGGAACACCGGGGAGCTGTTTTTT	CASSLGTGNTGELFF
NA	TRBV5-1	NA	TRBJ2-1	TGCGCCAGCAGCTTCCAGGTAAACAATGAGCAGTTCTTC	CASSFQVNNEQFF
TRBD2	TRBV5-1	NA	TRBJ2-7	TGCGCCAGCAGCTTACGGGAGGGTTATACCTACGAGCAGTACTTC	CASSLREGYTYEQYF
NA	TRBV28	NA	TRBJ1-5	TGTGCCAGCAGTCTCCTAAGCAGGGGTGGGCAGCCCCAGCATTTT	CASSLLSRGGQPQHF
NA	TRBV11-1	once	TRBJ2-7	TGTGCCAGCAGCCGTATACAGGGAAGGGTATCGTACGAGCAGTACTTC	CASSRIQGRVSYEQYF
TRBD1	TRBV18	NA	TRBJ1-1	TGTGCCAGCTCCCCAGGGGGCGCGATCACTGAAGCTTTCTTT	CASSPGGAITEAFF
NA	TRBV2	NA	TRBJ2-2	TGTGCCAGCAGTGAGAGCACCGGGGAGCTGTTTTTT	CASSESTGELFF
NA	TRBV6-1	NA	TRBJ1-1	TGTGCCAGCAGTCAAGAGGTACGGGTAGGGAGTACTGAAGCTTTCTTT	CASSQEVRVGSTEAFF
NA	TRBV18	once	TRBJ1-1	TGTGCCAGCTCACCACGGACAGAGACAAACACTGAAGCTTTCTTT	CASSPRTETNTEAFF
NA	TRBV27	NA	TRBJ2-5	TGTGCCAGCAGCCATAAACTTCAGGGACAAGAGACCCAGTACTTC	CASSHKLQGQETQYF
TRBD2	TRBV9	NA	TRBJ2-3	TGTGCCAGCAGCACGACTAGCGGGGATGCGGTTGATACGCAGTATTTT	CASSTTSGDAVDTQYF
NA	TRBV28	NA	TRBJ2-2	TGTGCCAGCAGTCCTGACAGGCCATCCTACACCGGGGAGCTGTTTTTT	CASSPDRPSYTGELFF
NA	TRBV28	NA	TRBJ1-1	TGTGCCAGCAGTTTAGAGGGGGATTGGGAAGCTTTCTTT	CASSLEGDWEAFF
NA	TRBV5-5	NA	TRBJ1-4	TGTGCCAGCAGCTTGGGTTGGCAGGGTAAAGAAAAACTGTTTTTT	CASSLGWQGKEKLFF
TRBD2	TRBV15	NA	TRBJ2-5	TGTGCCACCAGTAGGAGAAAGCGGGAGGCAGAGACCCAGTACTTC	CATSRRKREAETQYF
NA	TRBV15	NA	TRBJ2-3	TGTGCCACCAGCAGAGACAGGGCCGATACGCAGTATTTT	CATSRDRADTQYF
TRBD1	TRBV28	NA	TRBJ2-7	TGTGCCAGCAGTCCCGGGACAGGGGTTTACGAGCAGTACTTC	CASSPGTGVYEQYF
TRBD1	TRBV5-1	NA	TRBJ1-6	TGCGCCAGCACCACCGCAACAGGGGTCCAATCACCCCTCCACTTT	CASTTATGVQSPLHF
NA	TRBV27	NA	TRBJ1-1	TGTGCCAGCAGTTTAAGAGGGATTACTGAAGCTTTCTTT	CASSLRGITEAFF
TRBD2	TRBV27	NA	TRBJ2-7	TGTGCCAGCAGTTCACCCCCTAGCGGGGGGGCGGGGGAGCAGTACTTC	CASSSPPSGGAGEQYF
NA	TRBV12-3/TRBV12-4	once	TRBJ2-3	TGTGCCAGCACAGTGGGCAGGGGAACGCAGTATTTT	CASTVGRGTQYF
TRBD1	TRBV24-1	NA	TRBJ2-5	TGTGCCACCGGAGGACAGGGGGAGACCCAGTACTTC	CATGGQGETQYF
NA	TRBV5-4	NA	TRBJ1-1	TGTGCCAGCAGCTCGGGAGGATTTCACACTGAAGCTTTCTTT	CASSSGGFHTEAFF
NA	TRBV27	NA	TRBJ1-1	TGTGCCAGCAGTCTAGGGAGGAACACTGAAGCTTTCTTT	CASSLGRNTEAFF
TRBD1	TRBV28	once	TRBJ1-2	TGTGCCAGCGGTTATCGGACAGGGGGACGTGGCTACACCTTC	CASGYRTGGRGYTF
NA	TRBV4-3	NA	TRBJ2-1	TGCGCCAGCAGCCAAGATCTAGCGATCGATGAGCAGTTCTTC	CASSQDLAIDEQFF
NA	TRBV4-1	NA	TRBJ2-7	TGCGCCAGCAGCCATGCTACGGACAGTACCTACGAGCAGTACTTC	CASSHATDSTYEQYF
TRBD2	TRBV27	NA	TRBJ2-1	TGTGCCAGCAGACCCCCTTCAGCGGGACTTTACAATGAGCAGTTCTTC	CASRPPSAGLYNEQFF
TRBD1	TRBV27	NA	TRBJ1-6	TGTGCCAGCAGTTTAGAGGGACAGTATAATTCACCCCTCCACTTT	CASSLEGQYNSPLHF
NA	TRBV4-1	NA	TRBJ1-2	TGCGCCAGCAGCCAAGGGACTGCGTGGTGGGGCTACACCTTC	CASSQGTAWWGYTF
TRBD1	TRBV7-6	once	TRBJ1-2	TGTGCCAGCAGCTCGACAAACAGGGGTGGCTATGGCTACACCTTC	CASSSTNRGGYGYTF
TRBD2	TRBV27	NA	TRBJ2-1	TGTGCCACCCAGACTAGCTTATACAATGAGCAGTTCTTC	CATQTSLYNEQFF
NA	TRBV12-5	NA	TRBJ2-1	TGTGCTAGTGGCCAAGATTCGGTTGCCTACAATGAGCAGTTCTTC	CASGQDSVAYNEQFF
TRBD1	TRBV7-2	NA	TRBJ2-7	TGTGCCAGCAGCCTCCGTCAGGGGGCGGTCGAGCAGTACTTC	CASSLRQGAVEQYF
NA	TRBV10-3	NA	TRBJ2-2	TGTGCCATCACGGGGTCCGCGAACACCGGGGAGCTGTTTTTT	CAITGSANTGELFF
NA	TRBV2	NA	TRBJ1-5	TGTGCCAGCAGTGAAACATCCGTCAATCAGCCCCAGCATTTT	CASSETSVNQPQHF